A single sample gave rise to the 32 T cell receptor beta chains below, sequenced in a study of cytomegalovirus exposure and HLA in healthy donors. Both 60 Vbeta primers and 13 Jbeta primers went into the PCR. The protocol was immunoSEQ multiplex PCR, while the TCRdb copy is restricted to in-frame clones and leaves out a portion. This repertoire shows 200,000 to 250,000 clones, approximately 82% found once; its top ten account for around 0.63%. Sequences were obtained from PBMCs. Source of these receptors: a man between 18 and 29 years old in good health and CMV-seronegative.

The chain carries TRBV4-2 and TRBJ2-1; 11 positions agree with TRBD2. Germline V gives CDR1 LGHNA, CDR2 YNFKEQ. The CDR3 is 16 residues long. Losses at the gene ends were 1 base for V and 8 bases for J; bases not matched to a gene: 7. The CDR3 bases are TGTGCCAGCAGCCAAGGAATAGCGGGGGGGGGAGATGAGCAGTTCTTC. Its translation: CASSQGIAGGGDEQFF.

A remark on this clone: Other nucleotide sequences from this sample produce the same CDR3. The CDR3 region is CASSLRRTGLNTEAFF. The CDR3 nucleotides are TGTGCCAGCAGCTTAAGAAGGACAGGGTTGAACACTGAAGCTTTCTTT. The V call is TRBV7-2, the J call TRBJ1-1; 8 nucleotides align to TRBD1. V trimming: 2 bases; J trimming: 0 bases; junction bases outside the gene matches: 5. CDR1 is SGHTA and CDR2 is FQGNSA in the germline V gene. The length of the CDR3 is 16 residues.

The chain carries TRBV2 and TRBJ2-7, with 7 bases matching TRBD2. Trimming at V came to 10 bases and at J to 6 bases, leaving 12 bases not matched to a gene. CDR1 SNHLY and CDR2 FYNNEI come from the germline V gene. The CDR3 has 13 amino acids. The CDR3 reads CATRLAKPSEQYF. As DNA, the CDR3 is TGTGCCACCCGACTAGCCAAGCCCTCCGAGCAGTACTTC.

The chain has TRBV5-6 and TRBJ2-7; TRBD2 agrees at 14 bases. The junction had 6 bases not matched to a gene; V was cut back by 4 bases and J by 3 bases. Per germline, CDR1 SGHDT and CDR2 YYEEEE. The CDR3 covers 16 residues. The CDR3 loop reads CASSDGTSGGYYEQYF. CDR3 nucleotides: TGTGCCAGCAGCGACGGGACTAGCGGGGGTTACTACGAGCAGTACTTC.

J is TRBJ2-7 and V is TRBV7-8; TRBD2 is a possible D gene (6 bases). The V gene lost 2 bases and the J gene lost 0 bases, with 11 bases spanning the gap. This CDR3 comprises 15 residues. The germline CDR1 and CDR2 sequences are SGHVS and FQNEAQ. CDR3 residues: CASSLTRDFSYEQYF. The CDR3 DNA reads TGTGCCAGCAGCTTAACGCGGGACTTCTCCTACGAGCAGTACTTC.

This clone is a singleton in its sample. CDR3 DNA: TGTGCCAGCAGGTCCCCGGGGTACTACGAGCAGTACTTC. This gives the protein CASRSPGYYEQYF. V and J are TRBV6-5 and TRBJ2-7; the D gene is possibly TRBD2 (5 bases). The V gene lost 6 bases and the J gene lost 3 bases, with 12 bases spanning the gap. The CDR3 extends over 13 amino acids. Germline lookup yields CDR1 MNHEY and CDR2 SVGAGI.

J is TRBJ2-2 and V is TRBV28; 7 nucleotides match TRBD1. The CDR3 is made up of 14 amino acids. Losses at the gene ends were 2 bases for V and 15 bases for J; bases not matched to a gene: 12. The germline gives CDR1 MDHEN, CDR2 SYDVKM. CDR3 sequence reads: CASSLNAGVTGVFF. The DNA for the CDR3 is TGTGCCAGCAGTTTAAATGCCGGGGTAACAGGGGTGTTTTTT.

This chain connects TRBV7-9 to TRBJ2-1; 8 nucleotides line up with TRBD2. V dropped 7 bases and J dropped 5; count of bases not matched to a gene: 4. Germline values: CDR1 SEHNR, CDR2 FQNEAQ (reference sequence). The CDR3 totals 13 residues. The CDR3 nucleotides read TGTGCCAGCATAAAACTAGCGGACAATGAGCAGTTCTTC. It yields the protein CASIKLADNEQFF.

CDR3 nucleotide sequence: TGTGCCAGCAGTGAAGCCGCCTTGATGACAGGGCATCCCGGTTTTAGTGATACGCAGTATTTT. Translation: CASSEAALMTGHPGFSDTQYF. The V call is TRBV2, the J call TRBJ2-3; 7 bases are shared with TRBD1. In germline, CDR1 is SNHLY, CDR2 FYNNEI. J gave up 6 bases and V 0 bases, and 24 bases lay outside the gene matches. This CDR3 contains 21 residues.

The chain has TRBV10-2 and TRBJ2-3; D is ambiguous. CDR1 and CDR2 from the germline V gene are WSHSY and SAAADI. The CDR3 sequence is 12 residues long. V dropped 4 bases and J dropped 6 bases, with 8 bases sitting between them. The DNA of the CDR3 is TGCGCCAGCAGTGGCGTGAAGGATACGCAGTATTTT. This translates into CASSGVKDTQYF.

The V and J genes are TRBV7-9 and TRBJ1-5; possibly TRBD1 for D (6 bases). Germline V lookup: CDR1 SEHNR, CDR2 FQNEAQ (reference sequence). CDR3 length: 13 residues. V lost 4 bases and J lost 7, with 11 bases in between. CDR3 bases: TGTGCCAGCAGCTCACAGGGAGGGCAGCCCCAGCATTTT. Its protein is CASSSQGGQPQHF.

The chain is built from TRBV6-5 and TRBJ1-2; the D is unclear. Germline-derived CDR1 and CDR2 are MNHEY and SVGAGI. V lost 7 bases and J 2 bases, leaving 14 bases between the germline ends. The CDR3 length is 14 residues. In nucleotides, the CDR3 is TGTGCCAGCATAAAAAGCGGCAGCAACTATGGCTACACCTTC. Protein product: CASIKSGSNYGYTF.

The rearrangement joins TRBV7-9 to TRBJ2-1; 13 nucleotides line up with TRBD2. The CDR3 contains 15 residues. Germline lookup yields CDR1 SEHNR and CDR2 FQNEAQ (reference sequence). The junction had 7 bases not matched to a gene; V was cut back by 7 bases and J by 7 bases. In nucleotides, the CDR3 is TGTGCCAGCACTACCGGGACTAGCGGGGTAAATGAGCAGTTCTTC. Translation gives CASTTGTSGVNEQFF.

This clone was counted a single time. The V and J genes are TRBV11-2 and TRBJ1-2, with D unresolved. Germline CDR1 SGHAT, CDR2 FQNNGV. This CDR3 comprises 14 residues. Between the trimmed V and J ends, which lost 2 bases and 3 bases, there was a span of 10 bases. CDR3 residues: CASSLWEGHYGYTF. CDR3 DNA sequence: TGTGCCAGCAGCTTATGGGAGGGCCACTATGGCTACACCTTC.

The chain is built from TRBV4-2 and TRBJ1-6, with D unresolved. There are 16 residues in the CDR3. Deletions cut 1 base from V and 11 bases from J, with 18 bases between. Per germline, CDR1 LGHNA and CDR2 YNFKEQ. The CDR3 nucleotides are TGTGCCAGCAGCCAAGTGTATTTTGAGGGTCGCACACCCCTCCACTTT. This encodes CASSQVYFEGRTPLHF.

The chain couples TRBV30 to TRBJ2-7; TRBD1 aligns across 9 bases. Germline loops: CDR1 GTSNPN, CDR2 SVGIG (reference sequence). The junction had 10 bases not matched to a gene; V was cut back by 0 bases and J by 7 bases. CDR3 length equals 15 residues. CDR3 sequence: CAWSVGTGFLREQYF. CDR3 bases: TGTGCCTGGAGTGTGGGGACAGGGTTTCTGAGGGAGCAGTACTTC.

The genes are TRBV2 and TRBJ1-2; D may be TRBD1 (6 bases). The CDR3 has 14 residues. In germline, CDR1 is SNHLY, CDR2 FYNNEI. Trimming removed 6 bases from V and 6 bases from J, with 17 bases in between. The CDR3 sequence: CASRSGAGEDGYTF. CDR3 bases: TGTGCCAGCAGAAGCGGGGCAGGGGAGGATGGCTACACCTTC.

DNA for the CDR3: TGTGCCAGCAGCTTCAGGGATGCAACTGAAGCTTTCTTT. This sequence encodes CASSFRDATEAFF. The chain carries TRBV11-2 and TRBJ1-1; tentative D call: TRBD1 (5 bases). Germline V gene lookup returns CDR1 SGHAT and CDR2 FQNNGV. The V gene lost 3 bases and the J gene lost 5 bases, with 10 bases spanning the gap. The CDR3 is 13 residues long.

The rearrangement links TRBV6-1 to TRBJ2-1; D gene unclear. Germline CDR1 reads MNHNS; CDR2 reads SASEGT. V was cut by 6 bases and J by 4 bases, with 7 bases left in between. The CDR3 loop spans 12 amino acids. CDR3 in DNA: TGTGCCAGCAGCCCCCATTACAATGAGCAGTTCTTC. It specifies CASSPHYNEQFF.

Only one count was recorded for this clone. This sequence joins TRBV7-9 and TRBJ2-7; D remains unclear. With 2 bases removed from V and 7 bases from J, the gap between germline ends came to 6 bases. CDR1 and CDR2 from the germline V gene are SEHNR and FQNEAQ (reference sequence). There are 11 residues in the CDR3. The CDR3 region has the DNA TGTGCCAGCAGCTTATACGAGGAGCAGTACTTC. It codes for CASSLYEEQYF.

The CDR3 region has the DNA TGCGCCAGCAGCCGAAAGACCGGGAGCCCCTCTGGGGCCAACGTCCTGACTTTC. This translates into CASSRKTGSPSGANVLTF. The chain uses TRBV5-1 and TRBJ2-6, with a tentative D call TRBD2 (6 bases). V was trimmed by 4 bases and J by 0 bases, leaving 17 bases between them. The CDR3 extends over 18 amino acids. Per the germline V gene, CDR1 is SGHRS and CDR2 is YFSETQ.

This clone has a single count. The chain recombines TRBV5-1 with TRBJ2-7, with D possibly matching TRBD2 (6 bases). The V end was cut by 0 bases, the J end by 6 bases, with 10 bases between. The CDR3 sequence is 13 residues long. The germline CDR1 and CDR2 sequences are SGHRS and YFSETQ. The CDR3 region is CASSLVSGGEQYF. CDR3 coding DNA: TGCGCCAGCAGCTTGGTGTCCGGGGGCGAGCAGTACTTC.

CDR3 sequence: CASSEAGGSYYEQYF. CDR3 nucleotide sequence: TGTGCCAGCAGTGAAGCGGGCGGGAGCTACTACGAGCAGTACTTC. This rearrangement joins TRBV2 to TRBJ2-7; 7 bases match TRBD2. The CDR3 covers 15 residues. Germline V gene lookup returns CDR1 SNHLY and CDR2 FYNNEI. V dropped 0 bases and J dropped 3; count of bases not matched to a gene: 5.

The chain carries TRBV10-3 and TRBJ2-2; TRBD2 aligns across 11 bases. The germline CDR1 and CDR2 sequences are ENHRY and SYGVKD. This CDR3 contains 15 residues. The J segment lost 6 bases and the V segment lost 5 bases, leaving 5 bases of the junction unmatched. The CDR3 region is CAISPSGRMAGELFF. The CDR3 bases are TGTGCCATCAGTCCTAGCGGGAGGATGGCCGGGGAGCTGTTTTTT.

J is TRBJ1-1 and V is TRBV2; 10 bases map to TRBD1. The CDR3 is 14 amino acids. CDR1 and CDR2 from the germline V gene are SNHLY and FYNNEI. V lost 6 bases and J lost 5; bases outside the gene matches: 6. The CDR3 nucleotides read TGTGCCAGCAGCCCCGACAGGGGGCAGACTGAAGCTTTCTTT. Residues: CASSPDRGQTEAFF.

The chain employs TRBV5-1 and TRBJ1-4, with D maybe TRBD1 (5 bases). Germline assignment: CDR1 SGHRS and CDR2 YFSETQ. The CDR3 contains 15 residues. Trimming shortened V by 2 bases and J by 4 bases, and 12 bases separated the two germline ends. CDR3 nucleotides: TGCGCCAGCAGCTTAAGAAGGGGTGATAATGAAAAACTGTTTTTT. Translation: CASSLRRGDNEKLFF.

This clone was observed a single time. The gene calls are TRBV15 and TRBJ1-1; D is unclear. CDR1 and CDR2 (germline): LNHNV, YYDKDF (reference sequence). The CDR3 spans 14 residues. Trimming took 2 bases from V and 0 from J, leaving 7 bases between them. CDR3 residues: CATSRQAMNTEAFF. In DNA, the CDR3 is TGTGCCACCAGCAGACAGGCAATGAACACTGAAGCTTTCTTT.

This chain joins TRBV28 and TRBJ1-2; 10 nucleotides align to TRBD1. Per the germline V gene, CDR1 is MDHEN and CDR2 is SYDVKM. The CDR3 contains 18 residues. V lost 4 bases and J lost 7; bases outside the gene matches: 18. This CDR3 reads CASSSPMGGTGAFGGYTF. The CDR3 DNA follows: TGTGCCAGCAGTTCCCCGATGGGAGGGACAGGGGCCTTCGGTGGCTACACCTTC.

The rearrangement uses TRBV6-5 and TRBJ2-5; D possibly corresponds to TRBD1 (5 bases). The J call is uncertain, as TRBJ2-7 better fits the DNA end. Germline V gene sequence: CDR1 MNHEY, CDR2 SVGAGI. The CDR3 has 14 residues. In DNA form, the CDR3 reads TGTGCCAGCAGTTCGGCAGGGCTCTCCTACGAGCAGTACTTC. This translates into CASSSAGLSYEQYF.

The chain joins TRBV10-3 to TRBJ1-5; 7 bases are shared with TRBD1. The V segment lost 3 bases and the J segment 5 bases; nucleotides outside the gene matches: 7. Germline V lookup: CDR1 ENHRY, CDR2 SYGVKD. There are 15 residues in the CDR3. In DNA, the CDR3 is TGTGCCATCAGTGACCGGGACAGCACAGATCAGCCCCAGCATTTT. It specifies CAISDRDSTDQPQHF.

Points on this clone: A read error may account for a junction end that differs from germline. This chain uses TRBV14 with TRBJ2-2, with D perhaps matching TRBD2 (5 bases). Germline CDR1 SGHDN, CDR2 FVKESK. This CDR3 has 12 amino acids. This chain's CDR3 is CASSFHTGEPFF. CDR3 sequence (DNA): TGTGCCAGCAGCTTTCACACCGGGGAGCCGTTTTTT. The full variable domain, completed using reference TRBV14 and TRBJ2-2, is EAGVTQFPSHSVIEKGQTVTLRCDPISGHDNLYWYRRVMGKEIKFLLHFVKESKQDESGMPNNRFLAERTGGTYSTLKVQPAELEDSGVYFCASSFHTGEPFFGEGSRLTVL.

The chain recombines TRBV19 with TRBJ1-2; no reliable D call. Germline CDR1 LNHDA, CDR2 SQIVND (reference sequence). The germline V and J ends were trimmed by 5 bases and 3 bases, with 4 bases remaining between them. CDR3 length equals 11 residues. CDR3 sequence reads: CASSRDYGYTF. CDR3 nucleotides: TGTGCCAGTAGTCGGGACTATGGCTACACCTTC. Full variable domain (rest looked up from reference TRBV19 and TRBJ1-2): DGGITQSPKYLFRKEGQNVTLSCEQNLNHDAMYWYRQDPGQGLRLIYYSQIVNDFQKGDIAEGYSVSREKKESFPLTVTSAQKNPTAFYLCASSRDYGYTFGSGTRLTVV.